This is a list of T cell receptor beta chains from one sample in a study of T cell responses to AZD1222 COVID-19 vaccine. Profiling relied on immunoSEQ multiplex PCR, and the TCRdb table lists in-frame clones only, not all of them. This sample has under 200,000 clones, with approximately 90% found just once. The sample in question was peripheral blood, obtained on day 0 of AZD1222 vaccination. Receptors were obtained from an adult in good health. The CDR3 runs from the conserved cysteine through the conserved F or W. The D gene is left open where the match is weak. A clone size is listed for some rows: how often the clone was seen (once, few, many), or a class if it is expanded.

TRBJ1-1	17	TRBV28	TRBD1	NA	TGTGCCAGCAGTTCCCCCAGCGGGCAGGGGGTGAACACTGAAGCTTTCTTT	CASSSPSGQGVNTEAFF
TRBJ1-1	14	TRBV11-2	TRBD1	NA	TGTGCCAGCAGCTTAACAGGGGTGAACACTGAAGCTTTCTTT	CASSLTGVNTEAFF
TRBJ2-7	12	TRBV23-1	NA	NA	TGCGCCAGCAGGACAGTCTCCTACGAGCAGTACTTC	CASRTVSYEQYF
TRBJ2-3	16	TRBV5-5	TRBD2	NA	TGTGCCAGCAGCTTAGGACTAGCGGGGGAGGTAGATACGCAGTATTTT	CASSLGLAGEVDTQYF
TRBJ1-5	14	TRBV24-1	NA	once	TGTGCCACCAGTGATTTGAATATGGTCCAGCCCCAGCATTTT	CATSDLNMVQPQHF
TRBJ1-5	14	TRBV5-4	NA	NA	TGTGCCAGCAGCAAGCCATATAGCAATCAGCCCCAGCATTTT	CASSKPYSNQPQHF
TRBJ2-2	15	TRBV28	NA	NA	TGTGCCAGCAGTTTAGCAGGGGCCCTCACCGGGGAGCTGTTTTTT	CASSLAGALTGELFF
TRBJ1-1	15	TRBV7-9	NA	NA	TGTGCCAGCAGCTTAGCGGGGGGATCTCCAAGTGAAGCTTTCTTT	CASSLAGGSPSEAFF
TRBJ2-1	11	TRBV2	NA	NA	TGTGCCAGCAGGGGGTTCTCTTCTTGTTTCTTC	CASRGFSSCFF
TRBJ1-4	17	TRBV19	TRBD1	few	TGTGCCAGTAGGCACAGGGGTTCAAGTATGACTAATGAAAAACTGTTTTTT	CASRHRGSSMTNEKLFF
TRBJ1-1	17	TRBV29-1	NA	NA	TGCAGCGTGATGAAATATCCACCGGGACAAGTGAACACTGAAGCTTTCTTT	CSVMKYPPGQVNTEAFF
TRBJ2-2	15	TRBV3-1/TRBV3-2	TRBD1	NA	TGTGCCAGCAGCCCACAGGGGGAGGACACCGGGGAGCTGTTTTTT	CASSPQGEDTGELFF
TRBJ1-3	17	TRBV5-6	NA	NA	TGTGCCAGCAGCTTAAATGGACCACAGTACTCTGGAAACACCATATATTTT	CASSLNGPQYSGNTIYF
TRBJ2-1	14	TRBV5-1	NA	NA	TGCGCCAGCAGCTTAATTCCAGCGGCAAATGAGCAGTTCTTC	CASSLIPAANEQFF
TRBJ2-2	15	TRBV7-2	NA	NA	TGTGCCAGCAGCTTCTTCCCGGGGAACACCGGGGAGCTGTTTTTT	CASSFFPGNTGELFF
TRBJ1-6	11	TRBV28	NA	NA	TGTGCCAGCAGTTCAAATTCACCCCTCCACTTT	CASSSNSPLHF
TRBJ2-1	15	TRBV15	TRBD2	NA	TGTGCCACCAGCAAGCGGGGACTGATTAACAATGAGCAGTTCTTC	CATSKRGLINNEQFF
TRBJ1-3	19	TRBV28	TRBD1	NA	TGTGCCAGCAGTTTCCCAGGAGCGGGACAGGATTTCTCTGGAAACACCATATATTTT	CASSFPGAGQDFSGNTIYF
TRBJ1-1	14	TRBV10-1	NA	NA	TGCGCCAGCACGATCGACCAGCGAGGCACTGAAGCTTTCTTT	CASTIDQRGTEAFF
TRBJ2-1	14	TRBV3-1/TRBV3-2	NA	NA	TGTGCCAGCAGCCAAGATGACGGCTGGGGGGAGCAGTTCTTC	CASSQDDGWGEQFF
TRBJ1-3	16	TRBV6-6	NA	NA	TGTGCCAGCAGCCTCCAAGCCTCGGGCACTGGAAACACCATATATTTT	CASSLQASGTGNTIYF
TRBJ1-1	16	TRBV28	TRBD1	NA	TGTGCCAGCACCCTTCCGGGACAGGGATCGAGTGCTGAAGCTTTCTTT	CASTLPGQGSSAEAFF
TRBJ2-7	14	TRBV18	NA	NA	TGTGCCAGCTCACCGGGACACGAAACCTACGAGCAGTACTTC	CASSPGHETYEQYF
TRBJ2-3	15	TRBV5-1	NA	NA	TGCGCCAGCAGCCCGGGACTTATATTCACAGATACGCAGTATTTT	CASSPGLIFTDTQYF
TRBJ2-5	12	TRBV5-4	NA	NA	TGTGCCAGCAGAGGTGCGGAAGAGACCCAGTACTTC	CASRGAEETQYF
TRBJ1-1	15	TRBV9	NA	NA	TGTGCCAGCAGCGTAGCTACAGGGAAGGGCACTGAAGCTTTCTTT	CASSVATGKGTEAFF
TRBJ1-2	15	TRBV6-5	NA	few	TGTGCCAGCACCTCCTCCTTATTAGCTAACTATGGCTACACCTTC	CASTSSLLANYGYTF
TRBJ2-1	17	TRBV9	TRBD2	NA	TGTGCCAGCAGCTCCAGACTAGCGGGGGGGCCCCGGAATGAGCAGTTCTTC	CASSSRLAGGPRNEQFF